These 32 T cell receptor beta chains were sequenced from one sample in a study of technical replicates of blood from four donors. Sequenced by immunoSEQ multiplex PCR; TCRdb stores in-frame clones only, minus some. The table lists fewer than 85,000 clones, approximately 94% of them singletons. Sequencing used T cells isolated from PBMCs. These receptors all come from a human donor in good health.

This sequence joins TRBV4-1 and TRBJ1-1; the match to TRBD1 covers 7 bases. This CDR3 has 14 amino acids. V trimming: 4 bases; J trimming: 1 base; junction bases outside the gene matches: 3. The germline V gene encodes CDR1 MGHRA and CDR2 YSYEKL. The CDR3 sequence: CASSRGTANTEAFF. The DNA for the CDR3 is TGCGCCAGCAGCCGGGGGACAGCGAACACTGAAGCTTTCTTT.

This clone was picked up one time. V usage is TRBV5-1 and J usage is TRBJ1-1; 7 nucleotides line up with TRBD1. Germline lookup yields CDR1 SGHRS and CDR2 YFSETQ. The CDR3 spans 14 residues. With 0 bases clipped from V and 1 base from J, the junction kept 0 bases outside the gene matches. In nucleotides, the CDR3 is TGCGCCAGCAGCTTGGGGACAGGGAACACTGAAGCTTTCTTT. Translating it yields CASSLGTGNTEAFF.

This chain connects TRBV9 to TRBJ2-2; a possible D gene is TRBD2 (5 bases). CDR3 length equals 13 residues. CDR1 and CDR2 (germline): SGDLS, YYNGEE. Trimming pared 7 bases from V and 6 bases from J, leaving 13 bases between. The CDR3 here is CASEGINAGELFF. In DNA, the CDR3 is TGTGCCAGCGAGGGTATTAACGCCGGGGAGCTGTTTTTT.

The chain couples TRBV6-5 to TRBJ2-5, with 9 bases matching TRBD1. CDR3 length: 14 amino acids. V dropped 1 base and J dropped 5; count of bases not matched to a gene: 2. Germline V gene data show CDR1 as MNHEY and CDR2 as SVGAGI. CDR3 DNA: TGTGCCAGCAGTTACTTCGACAGGGGGGAGACCCAGTACTTC. Amino acids: CASSYFDRGETQYF.

This clone was seen a single time. This chain joins TRBV29-1 and TRBJ2-7, with TRBD1 matching over 8 bases. V gave up 4 bases and J gave up 2 bases; unmatched junction bases: 4. Per the germline V gene, CDR1 is SQVTM and CDR2 is ANQGSEA. The CDR3 extends over 13 amino acids. The CDR3 sequence is CSVVRTGTYEQYF. DNA for the CDR3: TGCAGCGTTGTACGGACAGGGACCTACGAGCAGTACTTC.

The V gene is TRBV5-6, the J gene TRBJ2-7; 9 bases line up with TRBD1. V shed 4 bases, J shed 4 bases, and the junction held 6 bases outside the gene matches. Germline CDR1 reads SGHDT; CDR2 reads YYEEEE. This CDR3 comprises 14 residues. The DNA for the CDR3 is TGTGCCAGCAGCGTAGGACAGGGGAGGTACGAGCAGTACTTC. Amino acids: CASSVGQGRYEQYF. Together with reference TRBV5-6 and TRBJ2-7, the CDR3 gives the full variable domain: DAGVTQSPTHLIKTRGQQVTLRCSPKSGHDTVSWYQQALGQGPQFIFQYYEEEERQRGNFPDRFSGHQFPNYSSELNVNALLLGDSALYLCASSVGQGRYEQYFGPGTRLTVT.

The chain joins TRBV4-1 to TRBJ1-4, with 7 bases that match TRBD1. V lost 5 bases to trimming and J lost 0 bases; unmatched junction nucleotides: 6. The V gene's germline CDR1 is MGHRA and CDR2 YSYEKL. The CDR3 extends over 16 amino acids. This CDR3 reads CASSGPGTATNEKLFF. Here the CDR3 DNA reads TGCGCCAGCAGCGGACCCGGGACAGCAACTAATGAAAAACTGTTTTTT.

The chain recombines TRBV19 with TRBJ2-6; the D is unclear. V lost 3 bases to trimming and J lost 1 base, with 4 bases between them. The CDR3 has 14 residues. Per germline, CDR1 LNHDA and CDR2 SQIVND (reference sequence). CDR3 bases: TGTGCCAGTAGTATCCCGTCTGGGGCCAACGTCCTGACTTTC. Amino acid sequence: CASSIPSGANVLTF.

The chain is built from TRBV14 and TRBJ1-2; D uncertain. The germline V gene has CDR1 SGHDN and CDR2 FVKESK. CDR3 length equals 13 residues. Trimming shortened V by 2 bases and J by 5 bases, and 9 bases separated the two germline ends. The CDR3 region has the DNA TGTGCCAGCAGCCAATACCGGGATTATGGCTACACCTTC. Protein: CASSQYRDYGYTF.

The chain links TRBV7-9 to TRBJ2-3; D is ambiguous. V gave up 1 base and J gave up 1 base, with 9 bases separating them. Germline lookup yields CDR1 SEHNR and CDR2 FQNEAQ (reference sequence). The CDR3 spans 15 residues. The CDR3: CASSLDGHGTDTQYF. In DNA form, the CDR3 reads TGTGCCAGCAGCTTAGATGGGCACGGCACAGATACGCAGTATTTT.

The V gene is TRBV27, the J gene TRBJ2-3; 9 nucleotides line up with TRBD1. Germline V gene lookup returns CDR1 MNHEY and CDR2 SMNVEV (reference sequence). The ends lost 5 bases at V and 3 bases at J; junction bases unmatched: 9. CDR3 length equals 16 residues. The DNA of the CDR3 is TGTGCCAGCAGTCCCCTCGGGACAGGGAGGACAGATACGCAGTATTTT. This encodes CASSPLGTGRTDTQYF.

The V call is TRBV11-2, the J call TRBJ1-1; tentatively, D is TRBD1 (6 bases). This CDR3 spans 16 amino acids. Germline V gives CDR1 SGHAT, CDR2 FQNNGV. V dropped 5 bases and J dropped 0 bases, with 16 bases sitting between them. The CDR3 DNA follows: TGTGCCAGCAGCCCGAGACAGGCACCCATGAACACTGAAGCTTTCTTT. This encodes CASSPRQAPMNTEAFF.

This chain connects TRBV29-1 to TRBJ2-7, with TRBD2 matching over 9 bases. The germline V gene has CDR1 SQVTM and CDR2 ANQGSEA. The CDR3 extends over 13 amino acids. The J segment lost 0 bases and the V segment lost 6 bases, leaving 3 bases of the junction unmatched. The CDR3 DNA reads as TGCAGCGTGGCGACTAGCGGCTCCTACGAGCAGTACTTC. Protein sequence: CSVATSGSYEQYF.

This rearrangement joins TRBV29-1 to TRBJ2-5; 8 positions agree with TRBD2. There are 13 residues in the CDR3. J was trimmed by 7 bases and V by 3 bases; bases with no gene match: 7. Looked up from germline, CDR1 is SQVTM and CDR2 is ANQGSEA. CDR3 protein: CSVDGQAGGTQYF. CDR3 in DNA: TGCAGCGTTGATGGCCAGGCGGGAGGGACCCAGTACTTC.

V usage is TRBV7-8 and J usage is TRBJ1-1; the match to TRBD1 covers 9 bases. J lost 6 bases, V lost 3 bases, and 5 bases had no gene match. Germline V gene sequence: CDR1 SGHVS, CDR2 FQNEAQ. This CDR3 region has 14 residues. The chain's CDR3 is CASSFDRGSPEAFF. The CDR3 nucleotides are TGTGCCAGCAGCTTCGACAGGGGGTCCCCTGAAGCTTTCTTT.

The chain recombines TRBV5-1 with TRBJ1-1; D is perhaps TRBD1 (5 bases). CDR1 is SGHRS, CDR2 YFSETQ, per germline. With 4 bases removed from V and 3 bases from J, the gap between germline ends came to 22 bases. The CDR3 is 17 amino acids. The CDR3 sequence: CASSPNPDSIVDTEAFF. The CDR3 bases are TGCGCCAGCAGCCCCAACCCCGACAGCATAGTTGACACTGAAGCTTTCTTT.

The chain links TRBV15 to TRBJ2-3; D is ambiguous. V was shortened by 1 base and J by 2 bases, with 7 bases between the two germline ends. The CDR3 sequence is 14 residues long. Germline loops: CDR1 LNHNV, CDR2 YYDKDF (reference sequence). Here the CDR3 reads CATSRGEATDTQYF. CDR3 DNA: TGTGCCACCAGCAGAGGAGAGGCCACAGATACGCAGTATTTT. Variable domain in full (rest from reference TRBV15 and TRBJ2-3): DAMVIQNPRYQVTQFGKPVTLSCSQTLNHNVMYWYQQKSSQAPKLLFHYYDKDFNNEADTPDNFQSRRPNTSFCFLDIRSPGLGDTAMYLCATSRGEATDTQYFGPGTRLTVL.

The J gene is TRBJ2-1, the V gene TRBV10-3; 11 nucleotides match TRBD2. Germline assignment: CDR1 ENHRY and CDR2 SYGVKD. The trim removed 5 bases at V and 7 bases at J, leaving 10 bases unmatched. The CDR3 loop spans 16 amino acids. Here the CDR3 DNA reads TGTGCCATCAGTCATACCGGGACTAGCGGAACGAATGAGCAGTTCTTC. Protein sequence: CAISHTGTSGTNEQFF.

The chain recombines TRBV6-6 with TRBJ2-2; D not resolved. Germline V CDR1 and CDR2: MNHNY, SVGAGI (reference sequence). The V end was cut by 9 bases, the J end by 6 bases, with 5 bases between. This CDR3 is 10 amino acids long. The CDR3 DNA reads TGTGCCAGTTCGGCCGGGGAGCTGTTTTTT. It encodes CASSAGELFF.

The sample holds a few counts of this clone. The chain combines TRBV27 with TRBJ2-3, with 10 bases aligning to TRBD2. J was trimmed by 4 bases and V by 10 bases; bases with no gene match: 8. The CDR3 has 14 amino acids. The germline CDR1 and CDR2 sequences are MNHEY and SMNVEV (reference sequence). The CDR3 DNA is TGTGCCACCCAGGCTAGCGGGGGCTCAGATACGCAGTATTTT. Translation: CATQASGGSDTQYF.

V gene TRBV6-9 combines with J gene TRBJ1-1; weak D call: TRBD1 (5 bases). This CDR3 is 14 amino acids long. Trimming stripped 8 bases from V and 4 bases from J, with 17 bases between. Per the germline V gene, CDR1 is MNHGY and CDR2 is SVAAGI. The CDR3 is CASPPGDESTEAFF. In DNA, the CDR3 is TGTGCCAGCCCCCCGGGGGACGAATCCACTGAAGCTTTCTTT.

This chain joins TRBV6-1 and TRBJ2-1; 11 bases agree with TRBD2. CDR3 length: 14 amino acids. The germline V gene has CDR1 MNHNS and CDR2 SASEGT. J was trimmed by 15 bases and V by 2 bases; bases with no gene match: 9. DNA for the CDR3: TGTGCCAGCAGTGAACCGGGACTAGCGGTTAGGGGGTTCTTC. Translating it yields CASSEPGLAVRGFF.

The chain combines TRBV11-2 with TRBJ1-1; the D gene is possibly TRBD1 (5 bases). The ends were cut back, 6 bases at V and 7 bases at J, with 9 bases in the middle. This CDR3 region has 11 residues. Germline CDR1 is SGHAT and CDR2 is FQNNGV. The CDR3 coding sequence is TGTGCCAGCAGTTATGACAGTGAAGCTTTCTTT. It codes for CASSYDSEAFF. Full variable domain (rest looked up from reference TRBV11-2 and TRBJ1-1): EAGVAQSPRYKIIEKRQSVAFWCNPISGHATLYWYQQILGQGPKLLIQFQNNGVVDDSQLPKDRFSAERLKGVDSTLKIQPAKLEDSAVYLCASSYDSEAFFGQGTRLTVV.

The V call is TRBV5-1, the J call TRBJ1-6; 8 positions agree with TRBD1. With 0 bases clipped from V and 8 bases from J, the junction kept 4 bases outside the gene matches. CDR3 length: 15 residues. The germline V gene has CDR1 SGHRS and CDR2 YFSETQ. The DNA of the CDR3 is TGCGCCAGCAGCTTGGCAGGGGGCCCGTATTCACCCCTCCACTTT. It translates to CASSLAGGPYSPLHF.

A single count supports this clone. V usage is TRBV15 and J usage is TRBJ2-5; D is possibly TRBD2 (6 bases). The CDR3 is 12 residues long. V lost 2 bases, J lost 7 bases, and 8 bases lay in between. CDR1 and CDR2 (germline): LNHNV, YYDKDF (reference sequence). The CDR3 region has the DNA TGTGCCACCAGCAGACAGGGAGGGACCCAGTACTTC. Protein sequence: CATSRQGGTQYF.

The CDR3 bases are TGTGCCAGCACCACCGGACAGGGGGCGTTTTATGGCTACACCTTC. Protein sequence: CASTTGQGAFYGYTF. The genes are TRBV7-9 and TRBJ1-2; TRBD1 matches 11 bases. Looked up from germline, CDR1 is SEHNR and CDR2 is FQNEAQ (reference sequence). V lost 7 bases and J lost 5; bases outside the gene matches: 9. The CDR3 extends over 15 amino acids. Complete variable domain (other parts from reference TRBV7-9 and TRBJ1-2): DTGVSQNPRHKITKRGQNVTFRCDPISEHNRLYWYRQTLGQGPEFLTYFQNEAQLEKSRLLSDRFSAERPKGSFSTLEIQRTEQGDSAMYLCASTTGQGAFYGYTFGSGTRLTVV.

This rearrangement joins TRBV28 to TRBJ2-6; D not resolved. The CDR3 totals 16 residues. Trimming took off 3 bases at V and 1 base at J, with 10 bases between the two ends. Per the germline V gene, CDR1 is MDHEN and CDR2 is SYDVKM. For the CDR3, the DNA is TGTGCCAGCAGTTTTTTACAGCTATCTGGGGCCAACGTCCTGACTTTC. Amino acids: CASSFLQLSGANVLTF.

A few counts support this clone. The chain recombines TRBV29-1 with TRBJ1-1; 12 bases match TRBD1. From germline, CDR1 is SQVTM and CDR2 ANQGSEA. This CDR3 is built from 14 residues. After removal of 8 bases from V and 4 bases from J, the junction contained 8 bases not matched to a gene. The CDR3 protein is CSTPGQGASTEAFF. CDR3 nucleotides: TGCAGCACACCGGGACAGGGGGCTTCCACTGAAGCTTTCTTT.

Only a few counts were recorded for this clone. The chain recombines TRBV12-5 with TRBJ1-1; no definite D call. The V gene lost 1 base and the J gene lost 0 bases, with 18 bases spanning the gap. The CDR3 totals 18 residues. The germline gives CDR1 LGHNT, CDR2 FRNRAP. CDR3 nucleotide sequence: TGTGCTAGTGGTTTGGGCCGAATGGGAGGGAGAATGAACACTGAAGCTTTCTTT. Its translation: CASGLGRMGGRMNTEAFF.

Only one count was recorded for this clone. The CDR3 region is CASSPQLASGRRYNEQFF. The CDR3 DNA is TGTGCCAGCAGCCCCCAATTGGCTAGCGGGAGAAGGTACAATGAGCAGTTCTTC. J is TRBJ2-1 and V is TRBV5-4; TRBD2 matches 10 bases. This CDR3 is built from 18 residues. With V trimmed by 4 bases and J by 4 bases, 14 bases remained unmatched. The germline CDR1 and CDR2 sequences are SGHNT and YYREEE (reference sequence). Complete variable domain (other parts from reference TRBV5-4 and TRBJ2-1): ETGVTQSPTHLIKTRGQQVTLRCSSQSGHNTVSWYQQALGQGPQFIFQYYREEENGRGNFPPRFSGLQFPNYSSELNVNALELDDSALYLCASSPQLASGRRYNEQFFGPGTRLTVL.

A single count supports this clone. This chain uses TRBV19 with TRBJ2-1; D is perhaps TRBD1 (6 bases). The germline V and J ends were trimmed by 6 bases and 5 bases, with 17 bases remaining between them. Germline-derived CDR1 and CDR2 are LNHDA and SQIVND (reference sequence). There are 15 residues in the CDR3. CDR3 protein: CASRTTGDQNNEQFF. The CDR3 bases are TGTGCCAGTAGGACGACAGGAGACCAAAACAATGAGCAGTTCTTC.

The chain uses TRBV27 and TRBJ2-7; 8 bases agree with TRBD2. Germline lookup yields CDR1 MNHEY and CDR2 SMNVEV (reference sequence). Trimming took 5 bases from V and 3 from J; bases not matched to a gene: 6. CDR3 length: 14 residues. The DNA for the CDR3 is TGTGCCAGCAGTAAAGGGACTAGATACTACGAGCAGTACTTC. As protein: CASSKGTRYYEQYF.